This T cell receptor beta chain was recovered during a study of blood T cell repertoires in COVID-19 (dated by TCRdb to the early 2020s). Concerning the study at large: Samples from collaborators originated in the United States, Italy and Spain and spanned both the acute and convalescent phases of COVID-19. The prospective study material was composed of cDNA or gDNA derived from T cells, B-cell-depleted T cells, or PBMCs. The dataset comprised deeply sampled blood TCRbeta repertoires from subjects exposed to, actively infected with, or recovered from COVID-19. A freely available public database, intended as a resource for researchers studying the immune response to SARS-CoV-2, is where the repertoires were released. The samples were drawn from the first 160 participants of the ongoing ImmuneRACE study and from 950 to 1,500 subjects provided by 6 global collaborators. A de-identified subject ID, COVID-19 status, age in years and sex were almost always included in the sample metadata. HLA class I and class II types, where available, came from metadata supplied by the sample provider rather than from assay-based typing.

About this clone: Its antigen is not yet known. It has no much larger one-base neighbor in the sample; base qualities were not kept.

From the germline V gene, CDR1 is KGHDR and CDR2 is SFDVKD. V is pruned by 4 bases and J by 6 bases, leaving 4 bases of the junction without a gene match. The CDR3, cysteine through phenylalanine, is 15 amino acids long. The kept DNA is CDR3 alone, 45 bases in frame from the first base. The immunoSEQ Assay, a bias-controlled multiplex PCR, was used to amplify TCRbeta CDR3 regions from genomic DNA. On the study's bioinformatics: Nucleated cell counts per sample were estimated from amplification of reference gene primers within the assay. To quantify the absolute abundance of each unique TCRbeta CDR3 rearrangement, sequence reads were collapsed and filtered. For each sample, productive Simpson clonality was calculated as the square root of Simpson's diversity index over productive rearrangements. TCRdb obtained this table from immuneACCESS and retained in-frame rearrangements with V and J assigned. These tables miss some clones; where compared with another copy, unresolved V genes account for less than half of the shortfall, and the remainder is unexplained. V, J and clone size were drawn from that table, and D and trimming were deduced from the DNA. This sample is represented by some 100,000 clones; 75% to 85% of them were singletons. The ten largest clones add up to about 13% of the sample.

The full study reports these points: Clinical and demographic metadata were provided uncurated, with the amount varying by source and participant.

Whole blood was collected in K2EDTA tubes by collaborating institutions according to the institutions' own protocols. For TCRbeta analysis, collaborator samples were shipped as frozen whole blood, as isolated PBMCs, or as DNA extracted from either sample type. Sequencing input: peripheral blood. This chain joins TRBV24-1 to TRBJ2-1; a stretch of 11 junction bases matches TRBD2. This sequence originates from a human donor in a cohort sampled during active COVID-19. The sequenced DNA is TGTGCCACCAGTGACGGGACTAGCGGCCCCAATGAGCAGTTCTTC. This translates into CATSDGTSGPNEQFF.